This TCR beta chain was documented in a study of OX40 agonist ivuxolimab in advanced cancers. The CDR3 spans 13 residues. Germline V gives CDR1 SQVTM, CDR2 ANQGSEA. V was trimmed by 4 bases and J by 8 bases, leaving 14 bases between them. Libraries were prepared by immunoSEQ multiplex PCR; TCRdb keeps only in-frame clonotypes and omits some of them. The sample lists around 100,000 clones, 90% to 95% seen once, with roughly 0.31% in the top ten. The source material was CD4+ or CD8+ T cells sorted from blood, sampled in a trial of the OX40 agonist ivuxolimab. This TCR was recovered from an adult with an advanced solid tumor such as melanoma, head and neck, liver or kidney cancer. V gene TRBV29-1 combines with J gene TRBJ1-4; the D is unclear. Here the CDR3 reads CSVARLGVEKLFF. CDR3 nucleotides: TGCAGCGTTGCGCGCCTCGGAGTGGAAAAACTGTTTTTT.